The T cell receptor beta chain described here comes from a study of blood T cell repertoires in COVID-19 (TCRdb year 2020). The study in broad terms: Samples covering the acute and convalescent phases of COVID-19 were provided by collaborators in the United States, Italy and Spain. The prospective study material was composed of cDNA or gDNA derived from T cells, B-cell-depleted T cells, or PBMCs. Deeply sampled blood TCRbeta repertoires from subjects exposed to, actively infected with, or recovered from COVID-19 were included in the dataset. The repertoires were released in a freely available public database meant as a resource for research on the immune response to SARS-CoV-2. Samples came from the ongoing ImmuneRACE study (first 160 participants) plus 1,254 subjects from 6 global collaborators. The sample metadata nearly always contained a de-identified subject ID, COVID-19 status, age in years and sex. Where HLA class I and class II types were available, the types were taken from metadata supplied by the sample provider, not from assay-based typing. Results and caveats for the whole study, not just this receptor: The amount of clinical and demographic metadata varied by source and participant and was provided uncurated.

About this clone: No cognate antigen has been identified for it. There are no base qualities to consult, and no much larger clone falls within one base.

TCRbeta CDR3 regions were amplified from genomic DNA by means of the immunoSEQ Assay, a bias-controlled multiplex PCR. The paper's processing steps were these. The number of nucleated cells in each sample was estimated by amplification of reference gene primers within the assay. Sequence reads were collapsed and filtered to measure the absolute abundance of every unique TCRbeta CDR3 rearrangement. For each sample, productive Simpson clonality was calculated as the square root of Simpson's diversity index across productive rearrangements. The immuneACCESS repertoire file appears here via TCRdb, limited to in-frame rearrangements. These files lack a portion of the clones; in checked studies, under half of the deficit traces to unresolved V genes, and the cause of the others is not known. D and trimming were read from the DNA, whereas the V and J calls and clone size are those reported in that table. For this sample the table gives about 210,000 clones, of which 75% to 90% were detected only once. The ten largest clones capture about 10% of the sample.

The germline V gene specifies MDHEN as CDR1 and SYDVKM as CDR2. The CDR3 sequence holds 14 residues, the cysteine and phenylalanine included. CDR3 DNA only is kept here, 42 bases in frame from base 1. V is trimmed back by 5 bases and J by 3 bases, and the junction contains 6 bases that no gene match accounts for. Enrolling through a virtual design, the prospective study's participants ranged in age from roughly 18 to 89 years and lived across about two dozen United States geographic areas. Cohort assignment in the prospective study relied on participant-reported clinical history from a screening survey and a study questionnaire. Recovered participants in ImmuneRACE Cohort 3 were defined by two consecutive negative NP/OP PCR tests, clearance by a healthcare professional, or resolution of symptoms. Mobile phlebotomists in the prospective study collected whole blood, serum and a nasopharyngeal or oropharyngeal swab from every participant. Prospective study participants could optionally give additional blood draws and questionnaires over a 2-month period. Before DNA extraction, blood samples from the prospective study were shipped at room temperature or frozen.

The clonotype was recovered from a man in his forties who had recovered from COVID-19. The rearrangement combines TRBV28 with TRBJ1-2; 7 bases in the middle match TRBD1. The sequenced sample was PBMCs or T cells enriched from blood (not recorded which). The CDR3 here reads CASSLTGTYYGYTF. In nucleotide form, the sequence is TGTGCCAGCAGTCTGACAGGGACCTACTATGGCTACACCTTC.